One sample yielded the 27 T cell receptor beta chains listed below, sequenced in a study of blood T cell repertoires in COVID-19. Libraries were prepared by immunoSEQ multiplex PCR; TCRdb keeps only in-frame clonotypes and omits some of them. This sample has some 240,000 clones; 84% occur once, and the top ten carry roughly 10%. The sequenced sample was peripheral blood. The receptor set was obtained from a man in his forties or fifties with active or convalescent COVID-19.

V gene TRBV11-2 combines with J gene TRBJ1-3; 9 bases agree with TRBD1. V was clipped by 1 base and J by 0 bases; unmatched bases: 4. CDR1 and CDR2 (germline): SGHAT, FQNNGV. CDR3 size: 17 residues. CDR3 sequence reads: CASSLAPGQGSGNTIYF. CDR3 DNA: TGTGCCAGCAGCTTAGCCCCGGGACAGGGCTCTGGAAACACCATATATTTT. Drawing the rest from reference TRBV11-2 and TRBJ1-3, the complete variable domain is EAGVAQSPRYKIIEKRQSVAFWCNPISGHATLYWYQQILGQGPKLLIQFQNNGVVDDSQLPKDRFSAERLKGVDSTLKIQPAKLEDSAVYLCASSLAPGQGSGNTIYFGEGSWLTVV.

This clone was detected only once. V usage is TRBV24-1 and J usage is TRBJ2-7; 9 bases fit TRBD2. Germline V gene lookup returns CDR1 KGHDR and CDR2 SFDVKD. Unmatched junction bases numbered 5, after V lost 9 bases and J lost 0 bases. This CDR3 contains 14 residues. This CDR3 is CATASGRSSYEQYF. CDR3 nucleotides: TGTGCCACCGCAAGCGGGAGGAGCTCCTACGAGCAGTACTTC.

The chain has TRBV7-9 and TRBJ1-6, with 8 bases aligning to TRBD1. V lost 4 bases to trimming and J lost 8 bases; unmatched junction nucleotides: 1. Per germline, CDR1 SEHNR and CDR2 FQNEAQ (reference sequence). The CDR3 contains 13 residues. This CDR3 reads CASSSTGDSPLHF. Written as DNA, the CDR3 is TGTGCCAGCAGCTCGACAGGGGATTCACCCCTCCACTTT.

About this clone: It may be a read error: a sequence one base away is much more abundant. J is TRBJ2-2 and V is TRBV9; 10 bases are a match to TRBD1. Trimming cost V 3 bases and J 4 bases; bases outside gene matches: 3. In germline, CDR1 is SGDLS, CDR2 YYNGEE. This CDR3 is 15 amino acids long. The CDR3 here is CASSETGGGTGELFF. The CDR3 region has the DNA TGTGCCAGCAGCGAGACAGGGGGCGGCACCGGGGAGCTGTTTTTT. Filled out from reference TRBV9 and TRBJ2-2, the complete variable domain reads DSGVTQTPKHLITATGQRVTLRCSPRSGDLSVYWYQQSLDQGLQFLIQYYNGEERAKGNILERFSAQQFPDLHSELNLSSLELGDSALYFCASSETGGGTGELFFGEGSRLTVL.

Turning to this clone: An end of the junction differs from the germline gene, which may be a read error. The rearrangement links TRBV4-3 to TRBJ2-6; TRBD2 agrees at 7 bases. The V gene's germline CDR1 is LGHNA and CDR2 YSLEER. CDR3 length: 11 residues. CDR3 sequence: CASSLGTTLRF. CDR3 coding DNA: TGCGCCAGCAGCCTCGGGACTACTCTACGCTTC.

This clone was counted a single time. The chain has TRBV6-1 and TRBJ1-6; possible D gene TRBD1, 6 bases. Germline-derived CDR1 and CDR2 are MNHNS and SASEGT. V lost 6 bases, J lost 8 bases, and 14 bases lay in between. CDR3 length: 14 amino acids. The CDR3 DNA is TGTGCCAGCAGAATCGGGACACCATATTCACCCCTCCACTTT. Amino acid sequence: CASRIGTPYSPLHF.

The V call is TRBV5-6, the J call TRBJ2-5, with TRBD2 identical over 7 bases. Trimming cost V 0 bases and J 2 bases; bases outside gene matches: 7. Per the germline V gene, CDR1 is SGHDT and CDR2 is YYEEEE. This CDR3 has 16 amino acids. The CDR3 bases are TGTGCCAGCAGCTTGGGTCCCCTAGCGGTTCAAGAGACCCAGTACTTC. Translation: CASSLGPLAVQETQYF.

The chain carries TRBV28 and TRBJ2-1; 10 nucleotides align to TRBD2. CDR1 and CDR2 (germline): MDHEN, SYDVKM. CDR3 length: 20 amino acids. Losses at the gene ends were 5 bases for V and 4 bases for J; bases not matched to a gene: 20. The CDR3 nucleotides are TGTGCCAGCAGTCTTATAAGGCGGGGTAAGGGGACTAGCGTATACAATGAGCAGTTCTTC. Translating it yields CASSLIRRGKGTSVYNEQFF.

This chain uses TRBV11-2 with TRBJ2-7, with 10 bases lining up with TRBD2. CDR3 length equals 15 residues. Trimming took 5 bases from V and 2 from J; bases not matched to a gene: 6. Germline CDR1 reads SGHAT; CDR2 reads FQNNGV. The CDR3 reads CASSQGLAPTYEQYV. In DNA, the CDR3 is TGTGCCAGCAGCCAGGGACTAGCGCCAACCTACGAGCAGTACGTC.

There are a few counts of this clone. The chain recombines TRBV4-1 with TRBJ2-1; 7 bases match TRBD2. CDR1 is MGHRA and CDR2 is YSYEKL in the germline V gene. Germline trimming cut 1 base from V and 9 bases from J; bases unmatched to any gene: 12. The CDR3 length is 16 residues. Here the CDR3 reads CASSQVRTRPGGEQFF. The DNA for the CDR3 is TGCGCCAGCAGCCAAGTCCGGACTAGACCTGGGGGTGAGCAGTTCTTC.

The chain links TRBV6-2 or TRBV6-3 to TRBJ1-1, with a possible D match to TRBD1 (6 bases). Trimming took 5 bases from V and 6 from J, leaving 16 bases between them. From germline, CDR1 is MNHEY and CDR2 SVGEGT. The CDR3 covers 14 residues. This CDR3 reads CASSLRGERAEAFF. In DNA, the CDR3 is TGTGCCAGCAGTCTCAGGGGTGAGAGGGCTGAAGCTTTCTTT.

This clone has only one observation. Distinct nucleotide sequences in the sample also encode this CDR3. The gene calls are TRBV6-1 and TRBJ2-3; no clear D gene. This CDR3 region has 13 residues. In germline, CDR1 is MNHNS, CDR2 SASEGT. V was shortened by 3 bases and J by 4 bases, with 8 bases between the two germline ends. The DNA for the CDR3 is TGTGCCAGCAGTGATAGAGTGGCAGATACGCAGTATTTT. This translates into CASSDRVADTQYF.

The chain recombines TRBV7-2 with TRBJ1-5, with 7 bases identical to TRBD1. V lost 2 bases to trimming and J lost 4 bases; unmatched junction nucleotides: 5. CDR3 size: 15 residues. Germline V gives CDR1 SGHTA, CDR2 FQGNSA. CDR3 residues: CASSLKGQRNQPQHF. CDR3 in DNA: TGTGCCAGCAGCTTAAAGGGACAGCGAAATCAGCCCCAGCATTTT.

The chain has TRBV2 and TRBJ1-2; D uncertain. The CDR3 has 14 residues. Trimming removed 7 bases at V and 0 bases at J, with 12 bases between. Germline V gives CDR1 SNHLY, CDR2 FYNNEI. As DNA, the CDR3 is TGTGCCAGCACAGAGGTTAACGCTAACTATGGCTACACCTTC. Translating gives CASTEVNANYGYTF.

The CDR3 region is CASSFRLRESPRYEQYV. The CDR3 nucleotides are TGTGCCAGCAGCTTCCGCTTGAGGGAGTCACCCCGCTACGAGCAGTACGTC. This chain uses TRBV5-5 with TRBJ2-7; TRBD2 might be the D (5 bases). Germline V gives CDR1 SGHKS, CDR2 YYEKEE (reference sequence). Trimming pared 2 bases from V and 3 bases from J, leaving 21 bases between. CDR3 length equals 17 residues.

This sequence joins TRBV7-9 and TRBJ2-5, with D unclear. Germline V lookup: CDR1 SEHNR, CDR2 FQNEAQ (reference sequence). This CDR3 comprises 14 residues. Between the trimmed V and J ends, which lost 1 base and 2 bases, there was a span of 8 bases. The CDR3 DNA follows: TGTGCCAGCAGCTTAGGGTCAGTTCAAGAGACCCAGTACTTC. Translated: CASSLGSVQETQYF.

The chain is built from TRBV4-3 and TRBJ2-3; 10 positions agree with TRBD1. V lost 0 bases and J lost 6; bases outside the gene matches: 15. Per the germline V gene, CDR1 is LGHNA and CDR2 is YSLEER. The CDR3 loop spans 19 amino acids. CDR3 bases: TGCGCCAGCAGCCAAGAGGACCCCAGGGACAGGGGATTTTTCGATACGCAGTATTTT. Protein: CASSQEDPRDRGFFDTQYF.

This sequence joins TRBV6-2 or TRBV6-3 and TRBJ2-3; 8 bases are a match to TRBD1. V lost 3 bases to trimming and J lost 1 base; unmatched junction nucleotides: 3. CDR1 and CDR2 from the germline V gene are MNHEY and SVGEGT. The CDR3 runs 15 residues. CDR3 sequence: CASSYETGGTDTQYF. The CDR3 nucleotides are TGTGCCAGCAGTTATGAGACAGGGGGCACAGATACGCAGTATTTT.

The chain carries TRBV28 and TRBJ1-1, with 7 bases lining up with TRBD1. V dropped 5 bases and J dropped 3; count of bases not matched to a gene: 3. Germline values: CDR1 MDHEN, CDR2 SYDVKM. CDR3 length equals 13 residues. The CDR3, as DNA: TGTGCCAGCAGTCCGACAGGGCACACTGAAGCTTTCTTT. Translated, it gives CASSPTGHTEAFF.

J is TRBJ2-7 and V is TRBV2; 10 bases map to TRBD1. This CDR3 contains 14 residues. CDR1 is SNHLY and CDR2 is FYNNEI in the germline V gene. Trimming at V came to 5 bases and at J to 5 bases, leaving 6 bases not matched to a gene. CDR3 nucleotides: TGTGCCAGCAGTCCGGGACAGGGGTCGAACGAGCAGTACGTC. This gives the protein CASSPGQGSNEQYV.

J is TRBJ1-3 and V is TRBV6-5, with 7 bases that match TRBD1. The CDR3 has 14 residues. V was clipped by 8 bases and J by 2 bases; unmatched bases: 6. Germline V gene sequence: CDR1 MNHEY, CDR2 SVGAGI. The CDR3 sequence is CASRPGTAGNTIYF. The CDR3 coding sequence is TGTGCCAGCCGTCCCGGGACAGCTGGAAACACCATATATTTT.

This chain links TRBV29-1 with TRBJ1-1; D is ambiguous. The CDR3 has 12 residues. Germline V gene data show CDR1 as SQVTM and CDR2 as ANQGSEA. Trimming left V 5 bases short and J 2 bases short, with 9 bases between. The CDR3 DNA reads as TGCAGCGTTTCGTCCGGTAACACTGAAGCTTTCTTT. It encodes CSVSSGNTEAFF. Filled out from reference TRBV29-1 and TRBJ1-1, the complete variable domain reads SAVISQKPSRDICQRGTSLTIQCQVDSQVTMMFWYRQQPGQSLTLIATANQGSEATYESGFVIDKFPISRPNLTFSTLTVSNMSPEDSSIYLCSVSSGNTEAFFGQGTRLTVV.

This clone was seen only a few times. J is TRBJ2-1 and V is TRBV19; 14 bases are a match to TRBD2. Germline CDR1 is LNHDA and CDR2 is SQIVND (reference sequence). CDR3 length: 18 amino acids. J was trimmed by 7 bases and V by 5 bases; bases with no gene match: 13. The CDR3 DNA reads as TGTGCCAGTAGTCTTGGACTAGCGGGAGGATTACGAAGGAATGAGCAGTTCTTC. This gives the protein CASSLGLAGGLRRNEQFF.

The CDR3 loop reads CASSLVKAGEAFF. CDR3 DNA: TGTGCCAGCAGCTTAGTTAAGGCAGGTGAAGCTTTCTTT. The V and J genes are TRBV7-2 and TRBJ1-1; D is ambiguous. CDR1 and CDR2 from the germline V gene are SGHTA and FQGNSA. This CDR3 is 13 amino acids long. Trimming removed 1 base from V and 7 bases from J, with 10 bases in between.

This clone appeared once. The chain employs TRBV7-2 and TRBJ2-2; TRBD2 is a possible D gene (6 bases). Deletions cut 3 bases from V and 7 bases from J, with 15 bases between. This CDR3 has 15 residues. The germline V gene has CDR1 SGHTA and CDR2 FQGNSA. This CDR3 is CASSFKHGGFGELFF. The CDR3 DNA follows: TGTGCCAGCAGCTTCAAACACGGAGGGTTCGGGGAGCTGTTTTTT.

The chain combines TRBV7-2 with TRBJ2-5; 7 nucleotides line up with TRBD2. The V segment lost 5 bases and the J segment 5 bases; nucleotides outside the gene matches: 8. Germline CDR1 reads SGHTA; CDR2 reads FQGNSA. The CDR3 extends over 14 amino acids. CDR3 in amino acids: CASSPWEGLETQYF. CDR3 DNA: TGTGCCAGCAGCCCTTGGGAGGGCCTGGAGACCCAGTACTTC. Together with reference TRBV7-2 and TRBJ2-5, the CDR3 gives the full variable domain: GAGVSQSPSNKVTEKGKDVELRCDPISGHTALYWYRQSLGQGLEFLIYFQGNSAPDKSGLPSDRFSAERTGGSVSTLTIQRTQQEDSAVYLCASSPWEGLETQYFGPGTRLLVL.

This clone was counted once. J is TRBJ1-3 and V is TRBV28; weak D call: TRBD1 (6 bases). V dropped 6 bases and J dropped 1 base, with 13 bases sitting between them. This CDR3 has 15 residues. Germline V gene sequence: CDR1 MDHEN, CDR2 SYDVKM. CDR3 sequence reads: CASSPIQGSGNTIYF. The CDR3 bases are TGTGCCAGCAGCCCTATACAGGGATCTGGAAACACCATATATTTT.